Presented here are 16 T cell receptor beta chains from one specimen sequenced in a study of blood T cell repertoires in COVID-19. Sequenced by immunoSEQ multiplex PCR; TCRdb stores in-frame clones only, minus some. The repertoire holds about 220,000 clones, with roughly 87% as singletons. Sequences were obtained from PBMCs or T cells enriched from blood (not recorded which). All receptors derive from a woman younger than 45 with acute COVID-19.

DNA of the CDR3: TGTGCCAGCAGCTTCGGATCGGGGACTGAAGCTTTCTTT. Translation gives CASSFGSGTEAFF. The chain couples TRBV6-2 or TRBV6-3 to TRBJ1-1; D remains ambiguous. Trimming stripped 6 bases from V and 5 bases from J, with 13 bases between. Germline CDR1 is MNHEY and CDR2 is SVGEGT. The CDR3 runs 13 residues.

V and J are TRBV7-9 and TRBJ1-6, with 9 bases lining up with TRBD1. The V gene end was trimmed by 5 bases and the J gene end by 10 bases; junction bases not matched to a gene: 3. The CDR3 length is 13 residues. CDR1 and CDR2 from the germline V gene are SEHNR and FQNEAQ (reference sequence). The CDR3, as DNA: TGTGCCAGCAGCCCAACAGGGGGCTCACCCCTCCACTTT. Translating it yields CASSPTGGSPLHF.

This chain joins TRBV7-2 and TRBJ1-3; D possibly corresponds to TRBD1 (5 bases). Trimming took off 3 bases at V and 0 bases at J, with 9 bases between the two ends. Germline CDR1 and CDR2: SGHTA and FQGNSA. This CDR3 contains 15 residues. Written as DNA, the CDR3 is TGTGCCAGCAGCTTGCGGGGGAGCTCTGGAAACACCATATATTTT. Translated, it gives CASSLRGSSGNTIYF.

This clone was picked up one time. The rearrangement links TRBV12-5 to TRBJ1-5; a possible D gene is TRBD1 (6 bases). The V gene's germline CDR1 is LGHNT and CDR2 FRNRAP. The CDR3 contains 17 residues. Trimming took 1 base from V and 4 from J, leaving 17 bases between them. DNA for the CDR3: TGTGCTAGTGGTTTGGCCGACTTGAACAGGGTTAATCAGCCCCAGCATTTT. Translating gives CASGLADLNRVNQPQHF.

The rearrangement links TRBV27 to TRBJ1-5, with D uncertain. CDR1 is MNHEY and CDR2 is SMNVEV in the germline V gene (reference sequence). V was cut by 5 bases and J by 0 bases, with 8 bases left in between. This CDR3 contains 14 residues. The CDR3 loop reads CASSVTYSNQPQHF. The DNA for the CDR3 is TGTGCCAGCAGTGTAACTTATAGCAATCAGCCCCAGCATTTT.

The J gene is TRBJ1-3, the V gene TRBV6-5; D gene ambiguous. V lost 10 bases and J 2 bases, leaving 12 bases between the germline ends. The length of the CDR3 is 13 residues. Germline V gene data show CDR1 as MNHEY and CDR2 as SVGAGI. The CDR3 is CATTIEAGNTIYF. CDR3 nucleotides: TGTGCCACCACTATAGAGGCTGGAAACACCATATATTTT.

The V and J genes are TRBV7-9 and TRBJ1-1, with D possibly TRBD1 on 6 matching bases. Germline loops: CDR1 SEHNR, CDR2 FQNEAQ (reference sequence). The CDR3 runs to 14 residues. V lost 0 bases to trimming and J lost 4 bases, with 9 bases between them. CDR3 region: CASSLAQGITEAFF. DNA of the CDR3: TGTGCCAGCAGCTTAGCGCAGGGGATCACTGAAGCTTTCTTT.

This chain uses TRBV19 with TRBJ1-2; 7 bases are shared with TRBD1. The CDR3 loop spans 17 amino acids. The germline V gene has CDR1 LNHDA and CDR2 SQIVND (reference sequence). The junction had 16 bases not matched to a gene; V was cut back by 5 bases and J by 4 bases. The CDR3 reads CASSSGQSGRGSYGYTF. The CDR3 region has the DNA TGTGCCAGTAGTTCGGGACAGTCGGGGAGAGGATCCTATGGCTACACCTTC.

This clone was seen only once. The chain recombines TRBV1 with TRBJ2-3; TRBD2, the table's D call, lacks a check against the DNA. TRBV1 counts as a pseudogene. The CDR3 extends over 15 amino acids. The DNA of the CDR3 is TGCACCAGCAGCCCTAGAGCGGGAGCGAACGATACGCAGTATTTT. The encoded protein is CTSSPRAGANDTQYF.

CDR3 nucleotides: TGTGCCAACAAACAGAGCGGGTCTGGCACAGATACGCAGTATTTT. It specifies CANKQSGSGTDTQYF. The chain couples TRBV2 to TRBJ2-3; D is perhaps TRBD2 (6 bases). Trimming took 10 bases from V and 1 from J, leaving 18 bases between them. The V gene's germline CDR1 is SNHLY and CDR2 FYNNEI. CDR3 length: 15 residues.

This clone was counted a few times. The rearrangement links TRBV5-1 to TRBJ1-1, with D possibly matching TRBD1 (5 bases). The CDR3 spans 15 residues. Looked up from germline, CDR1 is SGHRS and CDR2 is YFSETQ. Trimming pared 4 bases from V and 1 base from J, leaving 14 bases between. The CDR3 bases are TGCGCCAGCAGCCGCTCAACAACAGGGAACACTGAAGCTTTCTTT. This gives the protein CASSRSTTGNTEAFF.

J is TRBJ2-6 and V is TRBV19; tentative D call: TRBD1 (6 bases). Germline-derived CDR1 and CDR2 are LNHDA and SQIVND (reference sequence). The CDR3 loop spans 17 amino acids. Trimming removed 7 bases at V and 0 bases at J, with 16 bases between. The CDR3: CASTKARGASGANVLTF. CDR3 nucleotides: TGTGCCAGTACCAAAGCCAGGGGCGCCTCTGGGGCCAACGTCCTGACTTTC. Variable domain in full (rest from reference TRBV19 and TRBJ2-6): DGGITQSPKYLFRKEGQNVTLSCEQNLNHDAMYWYRQDPGQGLRLIYYSQIVNDFQKGDIAEGYSVSREKKESFPLTVTSAQKNPTAFYLCASTKARGASGANVLTFGAGSRLTVL.

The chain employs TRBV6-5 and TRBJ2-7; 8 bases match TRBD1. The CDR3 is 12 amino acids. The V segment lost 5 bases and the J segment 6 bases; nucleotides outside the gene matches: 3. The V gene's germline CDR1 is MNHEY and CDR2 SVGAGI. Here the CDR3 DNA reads TGTGCCAGCAGTACCGGACAGGGCGAGCAGTACTTC. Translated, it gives CASSTGQGEQYF.

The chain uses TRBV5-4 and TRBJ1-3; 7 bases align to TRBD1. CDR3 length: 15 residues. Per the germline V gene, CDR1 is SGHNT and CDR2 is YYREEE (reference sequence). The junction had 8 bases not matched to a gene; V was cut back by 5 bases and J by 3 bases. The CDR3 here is CASSRDQGGGNTIYF. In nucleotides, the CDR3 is TGTGCCAGCAGTCGAGATCAGGGGGGTGGAAACACCATATATTTT.

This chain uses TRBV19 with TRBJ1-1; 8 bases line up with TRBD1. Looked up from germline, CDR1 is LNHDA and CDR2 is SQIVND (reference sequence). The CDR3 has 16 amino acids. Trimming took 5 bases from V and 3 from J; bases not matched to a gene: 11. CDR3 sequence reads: CASSARTGHGDTEAFF. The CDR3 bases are TGTGCCAGTAGTGCGCGGACAGGGCACGGGGACACTGAAGCTTTCTTT.

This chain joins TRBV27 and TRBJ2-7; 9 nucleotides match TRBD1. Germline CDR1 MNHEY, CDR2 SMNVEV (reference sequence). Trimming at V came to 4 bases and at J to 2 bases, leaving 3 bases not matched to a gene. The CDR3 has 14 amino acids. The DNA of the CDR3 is TGTGCCAGCAGTTGGGGACAGGGAGCCTACGAGCAGTACTTC. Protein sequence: CASSWGQGAYEQYF.